This is a list of T cell receptor beta chains from one sample in a study of cytomegalovirus exposure and HLA in healthy donors. Using immunoSEQ multiplex PCR, the repertoire was profiled, and TCRdb retains in-frame clones only, with some absent. The table shows about 170,000 clones, with 62% occurring only once. Material: PBMCs. All receptors derive from a man aged 40-55 years in good health and CMV-seronegative. The CDR3 runs from the conserved cysteine through the conserved F or W. D genes are given only for firm matches. Where a row states a size, it is once, few, many or the class of an expanded clone; other rows omit it.

d_gene: .
abundance: many
len: 15
v_gene: TRBV19
j_gene: TRBJ1-1
CDR3aa: CASSISSGGITEAFF
CDR3nt: TGTGCCAGTAGTATTTCTTCGGGTGGAATCACTGAAGCTTTCTTT

d_gene: TRBD1
abundance: once
len: 13
v_gene: TRBV6-5
j_gene: TRBJ1-1
CDR3aa: CASTRGRNTEAFF
CDR3nt: TGTGCCAGCACTAGGGGGCGGAACACTGAAGCTTTCTTT

d_gene: .
abundance: .
len: 16
v_gene: TRBV14
j_gene: TRBJ2-5
CDR3aa: CASSQDIGAVQETQYF
CDR3nt: TGTGCCAGCAGCCAAGACATTGGGGCAGTACAAGAGACCCAGTACTTC

d_gene: TRBD1
abundance: .
len: 14
v_gene: TRBV19
j_gene: TRBJ1-5
CDR3aa: CASSINRGVLPQHF
CDR3nt: TGTGCCAGTAGTATAAACAGGGGAGTTCTGCCCCAGCATTTT

d_gene: .
abundance: few
len: 15
v_gene: TRBV7-9
j_gene: TRBJ2-1
CDR3aa: CASRPPGLLYNEQFF
CDR3nt: TGTGCCAGCAGACCTCCGGGACTCCTCTACAATGAGCAGTTCTTC

d_gene: TRBD1
abundance: .
len: 16
v_gene: TRBV7-2
j_gene: TRBJ1-5
CDR3aa: CASSLGTGGSNQPQHF
CDR3nt: TGTGCCAGCAGCTTAGGGACAGGGGGGAGCAATCAGCCCCAGCATTTT

d_gene: TRBD1
abundance: .
len: 13
v_gene: TRBV7-2
j_gene: TRBJ2-7
CDR3aa: CASSLTGVYEQYF
CDR3nt: TGTGCCAGCAGCTTGACAGGGGTTTACGAGCAGTACTTC

d_gene: .
abundance: .
len: 12
v_gene: TRBV6-1
j_gene: TRBJ2-7
CDR3aa: CASSVTGDEQYF
CDR3nt: TGTGCCAGCAGTGTAACGGGGGACGAGCAGTACTTC

d_gene: TRBD1
abundance: .
len: 14
v_gene: TRBV7-6
j_gene: TRBJ2-7
CDR3aa: CASSGAGGSYEQYF
CDR3nt: TGTGCCAGCAGCGGGGCAGGGGGATCCTACGAGCAGTACTTC

d_gene: .
abundance: .
len: 13
v_gene: TRBV29-1
j_gene: TRBJ2-6
CDR3aa: CSVQGSGANVLTF
CDR3nt: TGCAGCGTTCAGGGTTCTGGGGCCAACGTCCTGACTTTC

d_gene: .
abundance: .
len: 17
v_gene: TRBV7-8
j_gene: TRBJ2-5
CDR3aa: CASSSPTLQHYQETQYF
CDR3nt: TGTGCCAGCAGCTCGCCAACGTTACAGCATTACCAAGAGACCCAGTACTTC

d_gene: TRBD1
abundance: .
len: 15
v_gene: TRBV18
j_gene: TRBJ1-5
CDR3aa: CASSPTGGRNQPQHF
CDR3nt: TGTGCCAGCTCCCCGACAGGGGGCCGGAATCAGCCCCAGCATTTT

d_gene: TRBD1
abundance: .
len: 17
v_gene: TRBV19
j_gene: TRBJ1-5
CDR3aa: CASSPTTGGRVDQPQHF
CDR3nt: TGTGCCAGTAGTCCGACGACAGGGGGCCGGGTTGATCAGCCCCAGCATTTT

d_gene: .
abundance: .
len: 15
v_gene: TRBV19
j_gene: TRBJ2-3
CDR3aa: CATTSGVQATDTQYF
CDR3nt: TGTGCCACGACCTCAGGGGTTCAAGCCACAGATACGCAGTATTTT

d_gene: .
abundance: .
len: 16
v_gene: TRBV27
j_gene: TRBJ2-5
CDR3aa: CASSNGGGTHQETQYF
CDR3nt: TGTGCCAGCAGTAACGGGGGAGGGACACATCAAGAGACCCAGTACTTC

d_gene: TRBD1
abundance: .
len: 15
v_gene: TRBV2
j_gene: TRBJ1-2
CDR3aa: CASSGRQGENYGYTF
CDR3nt: TGTGCCAGCAGTGGTAGACAGGGGGAAAACTATGGCTACACCTTC

d_gene: TRBD1
abundance: .
len: 15
v_gene: TRBV6-5
j_gene: TRBJ2-3
CDR3aa: CASSPGQGRGDTQYF
CDR3nt: TGTGCCAGCAGCCCGGGACAGGGGCGGGGAGATACGCAGTATTTT

d_gene: .
abundance: .
len: 15
v_gene: TRBV9
j_gene: TRBJ2-1
CDR3aa: CASSTTSERYNEQFF
CDR3nt: TGTGCCAGCAGCACCACCAGTGAGAGGTACAATGAGCAGTTCTTC

d_gene: .
abundance: .
len: 12
v_gene: TRBV7-2
j_gene: TRBJ2-7
CDR3aa: CASSLPTYEQYF
CDR3nt: TGTGCCAGCAGCTTACCTACCTACGAGCAGTACTTC

d_gene: .
abundance: .
len: 13
v_gene: TRBV5-4
j_gene: TRBJ2-7
CDR3aa: CASSAKTDYEQYF
CDR3nt: TGTGCCAGCAGCGCTAAAACAGACTACGAGCAGTACTTC

d_gene: .
abundance: .
len: 17
v_gene: TRBV4-1
j_gene: TRBJ1-3
CDR3aa: CASSQVARGRSGNTIYF
CDR3nt: TGCGCCAGCAGCCAAGTGGCGCGGGGACGCTCTGGAAACACCATATATTTT

d_gene: .
abundance: few
len: 13
v_gene: TRBV14
j_gene: TRBJ1-4
CDR3aa: CASSQDRSEKLFF
CDR3nt: TGTGCCAGCAGCCAAGACAGGTCTGAAAAACTGTTTTTT

d_gene: .
abundance: .
len: 14
v_gene: TRBV7-3
j_gene: TRBJ1-1
CDR3aa: CASSLRARATEAFF
CDR3nt: TGTGCCAGCAGCTTACGGGCGAGGGCCACTGAAGCTTTCTTT

d_gene: .
abundance: .
len: 15
v_gene: TRBV10-2
j_gene: TRBJ2-1
CDR3aa: CASSGAGAVFDEQFF
CDR3nt: TGCGCCAGCAGTGGGGCAGGGGCGGTATTCGATGAGCAGTTCTTC

d_gene: TRBD1
abundance: .
len: 14
v_gene: TRBV5-4
j_gene: TRBJ2-7
CDR3aa: CASSFGDRGEEQYF
CDR3nt: TGTGCCAGCAGCTTCGGAGACAGGGGAGAAGAGCAGTACTTC

d_gene: .
abundance: .
len: 14
v_gene: TRBV5-4
j_gene: TRBJ2-5
CDR3aa: CASSSLAGVETQYF
CDR3nt: TGTGCCAGCAGCTCCCTCGCCGGGGTGGAGACCCAGTACTTC

d_gene: .
abundance: .
len: 15
v_gene: TRBV19
j_gene: TRBJ2-3
CDR3aa: CASSMLGPSTDTQYF
CDR3nt: TGTGCCAGTAGTATGCTAGGTCCTAGCACAGATACGCAGTATTTT

d_gene: TRBD2
abundance: once
len: 15
v_gene: TRBV27
j_gene: TRBJ2-7
CDR3aa: CASWGRSGGGGEQYF
CDR3nt: TGTGCCAGCTGGGGGAGAAGCGGGGGGGGTGGCGAGCAGTACTTC

d_gene: .
abundance: once
len: 13
v_gene: TRBV30
j_gene: TRBJ1-5
CDR3aa: CAWSHAGNQPQHF
CDR3nt: TGTGCCTGGAGTCACGCAGGGAATCAGCCCCAGCATTTT

d_gene: .
abundance: .
len: 12
v_gene: TRBV11-2
j_gene: TRBJ2-7
CDR3aa: CASSLGPSEQYF
CDR3nt: TGTGCCAGCAGCTTAGGTCCTTCCGAGCAGTACTTC

d_gene: .
abundance: .
len: 15
v_gene: TRBV5-1
j_gene: TRBJ1-1
CDR3aa: CASSPTPGTNTEAFF
CDR3nt: TGCGCCAGCAGCCCGACCCCCGGGACTAACACTGAAGCTTTCTTT

d_gene: TRBD1
abundance: .
len: 13
v_gene: TRBV5-4
j_gene: TRBJ1-2
CDR3aa: CASSLAGGYGYTF
CDR3nt: TGTGCCAGCAGCTTGGCAGGGGGCTATGGCTACACCTTC

d_gene: .
abundance: .
len: 18
v_gene: TRBV7-3
j_gene: TRBJ2-1
CDR3aa: CASSPGLRRGSSYNEQFF
CDR3nt: TGTGCCAGCAGCCCGGGCCTGCGACGAGGGAGTTCCTACAATGAGCAGTTCTTC

d_gene: TRBD1
abundance: .
len: 18
v_gene: TRBV4-1
j_gene: TRBJ1-1
CDR3aa: CASSPRGSGQGMNTEAFF
CDR3nt: TGCGCCAGCAGCCCAAGAGGGTCCGGACAGGGCATGAACACTGAAGCTTTCTTT

d_gene: TRBD1
abundance: once
len: 16
v_gene: TRBV7-9
j_gene: TRBJ1-4
CDR3aa: CSSSLAQGAGDEKLFF
CDR3nt: TGTTCCAGCAGCTTAGCCCAGGGGGCAGGGGATGAAAAACTGTTTTTT

d_gene: TRBD1
abundance: .
len: 15
v_gene: TRBV5-1
j_gene: TRBJ2-1
CDR3aa: CASSPLIEGANEQFF
CDR3nt: TGCGCCAGCAGCCCCTTGATCGAGGGGGCAAATGAGCAGTTCTTC

d_gene: .
abundance: .
len: 16
v_gene: TRBV21-1
j_gene: TRBJ2-1
CDR3aa: CASRDTLAGDCDEQFF
CDR3nt: TGTGCCAGCAGGGACACCTTAGCGGGAGACTGCGATGAGCAGTTCTTC

d_gene: .
abundance: .
len: 16
v_gene: TRBV9
j_gene: TRBJ1-4
CDR3aa: CASSAGNYRANEKLFF
CDR3nt: TGTGCCAGCAGCGCCGGCAACTATCGGGCTAATGAAAAACTGTTTTTT

d_gene: .
abundance: .
len: 15
v_gene: TRBV10-3
j_gene: TRBJ2-7
CDR3aa: CAISGGTSVPYEQYF
CDR3nt: TGTGCCATCAGTGGGGGGACTTCCGTTCCCTACGAGCAGTACTTC

d_gene: .
abundance: .
len: 13
v_gene: TRBV7-7
j_gene: TRBJ2-1
CDR3aa: CASSLDGVEKPFF
CDR3nt: TGTGCCAGCAGCTTAGACGGGGTGGAGAAGCCGTTCTTC

d_gene: .
abundance: .
len: 15
v_gene: TRBV7-2
j_gene: TRBJ2-3
CDR3aa: CASRPQVGLTDTQYF
CDR3nt: TGTGCCAGCAGACCTCAGGTGGGACTCACAGATACGCAGTATTTT

d_gene: .
abundance: few
len: 17
v_gene: TRBV21-1
j_gene: TRBJ1-2
CDR3aa: CASSPRSRDSQGGGYTF
CDR3nt: TGTGCCAGCAGCCCTCGTTCCCGGGACAGTCAAGGGGGGGGCTACACCTTC

d_gene: .
abundance: few
len: 15
v_gene: TRBV7-9
j_gene: TRBJ2-3
CDR3aa: CASSLALGEADTQYF
CDR3nt: TGTGCCAGCAGCTTAGCGCTCGGGGAGGCAGATACGCAGTATTTT

d_gene: .
abundance: .
len: 14
v_gene: TRBV5-6
j_gene: TRBJ2-7
CDR3aa: CASSTALVTYEQYF
CDR3nt: TGTGCCAGCAGCACTGCACTGGTCACCTACGAGCAGTACTTC

d_gene: TRBD1
abundance: few
len: 15
v_gene: TRBV6-5
j_gene: TRBJ2-7
CDR3aa: CASSYSGTGTYEQYF
CDR3nt: TGTGCCAGCAGTTACTCCGGGACAGGAACCTACGAGCAGTACTTC

d_gene: .
abundance: .
len: 10
v_gene: TRBV30
j_gene: TRBJ1-1
CDR3aa: CPSSGTEAFF
CDR3nt: TGTCCCTCGTCGGGCACTGAAGCTTTCTTT

d_gene: TRBD1
abundance: once
len: 15
v_gene: TRBV9
j_gene: TRBJ1-2
CDR3aa: CASSATRDRDSGYTF
CDR3nt: TGTGCCAGCAGCGCAACCCGGGACAGGGACAGCGGCTACACCTTC

d_gene: TRBD2
abundance: .
len: 19
v_gene: TRBV7-2
j_gene: TRBJ2-5
CDR3aa: CASSSTGTSGTPKQETQYF
CDR3nt: TGTGCCAGCAGCTCAACCGGGACTAGCGGGACCCCTAAACAAGAGACCCAGTACTTC